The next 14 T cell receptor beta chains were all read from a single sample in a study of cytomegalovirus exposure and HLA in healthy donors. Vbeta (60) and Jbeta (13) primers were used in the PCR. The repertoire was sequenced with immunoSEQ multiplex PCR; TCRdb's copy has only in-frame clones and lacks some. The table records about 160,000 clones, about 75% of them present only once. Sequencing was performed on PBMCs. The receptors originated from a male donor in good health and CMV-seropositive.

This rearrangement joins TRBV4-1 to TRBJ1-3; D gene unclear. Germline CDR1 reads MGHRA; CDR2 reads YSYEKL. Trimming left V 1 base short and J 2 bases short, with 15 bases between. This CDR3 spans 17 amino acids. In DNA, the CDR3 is TGCGCCAGCAGCCAAGTTTACCAAAGAGGGACTGGAAACACCATATATTTT. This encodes CASSQVYQRGTGNTIYF.

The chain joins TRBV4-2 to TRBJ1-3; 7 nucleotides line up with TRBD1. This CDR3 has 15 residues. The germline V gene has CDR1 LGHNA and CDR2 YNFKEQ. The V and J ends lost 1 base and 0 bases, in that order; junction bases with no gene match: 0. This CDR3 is CASSQGQGSGNTIYF. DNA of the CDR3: TGTGCCAGCAGCCAAGGACAGGGCTCTGGAAACACCATATATTTT.

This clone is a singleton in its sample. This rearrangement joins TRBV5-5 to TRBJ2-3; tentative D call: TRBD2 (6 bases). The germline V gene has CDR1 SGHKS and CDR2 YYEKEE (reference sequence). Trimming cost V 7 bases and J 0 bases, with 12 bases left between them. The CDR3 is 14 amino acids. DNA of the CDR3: TGTGCCAGCTATGGGGGGATAAGCACAGATACGCAGTATTTT. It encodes CASYGGISTDTQYF.

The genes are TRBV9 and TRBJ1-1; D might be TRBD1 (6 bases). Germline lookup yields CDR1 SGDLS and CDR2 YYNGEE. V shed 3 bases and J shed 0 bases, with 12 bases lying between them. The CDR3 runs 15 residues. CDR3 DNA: TGTGCCAGCAGCGCCCTACAGGGAATGAACACTGAAGCTTTCTTT. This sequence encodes CASSALQGMNTEAFF.

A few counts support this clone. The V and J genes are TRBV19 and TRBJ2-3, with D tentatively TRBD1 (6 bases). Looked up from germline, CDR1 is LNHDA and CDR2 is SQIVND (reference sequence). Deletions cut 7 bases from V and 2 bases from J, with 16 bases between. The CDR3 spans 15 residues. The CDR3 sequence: CASTPRGSFTDTQYF. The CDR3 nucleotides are TGTGCCAGTACCCCCAGGGGCAGCTTCACAGATACGCAGTATTTT.

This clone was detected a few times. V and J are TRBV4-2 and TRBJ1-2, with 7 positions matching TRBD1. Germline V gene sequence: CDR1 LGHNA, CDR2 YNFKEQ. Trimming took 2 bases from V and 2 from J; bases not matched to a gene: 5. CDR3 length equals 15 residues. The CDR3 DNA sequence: TGTGCCAGCAGCCAACCGGGACAGCGGAACTATGGCTACACCTTC. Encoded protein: CASSQPGQRNYGYTF.

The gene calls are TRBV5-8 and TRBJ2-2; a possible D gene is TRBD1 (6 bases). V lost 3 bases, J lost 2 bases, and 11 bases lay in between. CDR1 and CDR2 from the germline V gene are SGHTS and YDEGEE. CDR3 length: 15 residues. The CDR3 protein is CASSSGAVNTGELFF. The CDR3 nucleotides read TGTGCCAGCAGCTCAGGGGCCGTCAACACCGGGGAGCTGTTTTTT.

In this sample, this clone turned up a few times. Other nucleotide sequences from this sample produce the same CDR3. The CDR3 region has the DNA TGTGCCAGCAGCGCACTGTCGAACACTGAAGCTTTCTTT. The encoded protein is CASSALSNTEAFF. The gene calls are TRBV6-5 and TRBJ1-1; no clear D gene. V was shortened by 6 bases and J by 1 base, with 9 bases between the two germline ends. The germline CDR1 and CDR2 sequences are MNHEY and SVGAGI. The CDR3 spans 13 residues.

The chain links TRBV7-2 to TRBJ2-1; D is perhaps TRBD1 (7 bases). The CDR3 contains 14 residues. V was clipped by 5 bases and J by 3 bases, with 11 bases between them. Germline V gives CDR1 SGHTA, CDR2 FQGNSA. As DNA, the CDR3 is TGTGCCAGCAGCACGCGGGACAGCTACAATGAGCAGTTCTTC. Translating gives CASSTRDSYNEQFF.

The CDR3 region is CASSFRFRGATGELFF. The CDR3, as DNA: TGTGCCAGCAGCTTTAGGTTCCGGGGGGCGACCGGGGAGCTGTTTTTT. V is TRBV5-4 and J is TRBJ2-2, with a tentative D call TRBD2 (7 bases). The CDR3 loop spans 16 amino acids. Germline V gene sequence: CDR1 SGHNT, CDR2 YYREEE (reference sequence). With 2 bases removed from V and 5 bases from J, the gap between germline ends came to 16 bases.

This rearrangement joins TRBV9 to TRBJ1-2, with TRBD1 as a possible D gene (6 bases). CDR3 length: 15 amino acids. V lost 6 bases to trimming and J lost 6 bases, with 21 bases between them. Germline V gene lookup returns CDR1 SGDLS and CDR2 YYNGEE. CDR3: CASTGRGAPLDGYTF. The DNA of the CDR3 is TGTGCCAGCACCGGGAGGGGGGCGCCTCTGGATGGCTACACCTTC.

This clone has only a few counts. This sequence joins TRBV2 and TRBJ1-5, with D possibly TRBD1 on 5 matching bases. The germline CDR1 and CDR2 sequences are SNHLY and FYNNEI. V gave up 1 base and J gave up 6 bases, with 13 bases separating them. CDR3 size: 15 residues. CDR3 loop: CASSEGGHGGQPQHF. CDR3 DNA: TGTGCCAGCAGTGAAGGAGGGCACGGGGGTCAGCCCCAGCATTTT.

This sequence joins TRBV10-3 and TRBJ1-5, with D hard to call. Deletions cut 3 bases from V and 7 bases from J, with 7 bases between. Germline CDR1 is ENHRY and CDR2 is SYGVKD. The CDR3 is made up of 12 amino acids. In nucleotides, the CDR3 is TGTGCCATCAGTGAAAGCGGGCAGCCCCAGCATTTT. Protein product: CAISESGQPQHF.

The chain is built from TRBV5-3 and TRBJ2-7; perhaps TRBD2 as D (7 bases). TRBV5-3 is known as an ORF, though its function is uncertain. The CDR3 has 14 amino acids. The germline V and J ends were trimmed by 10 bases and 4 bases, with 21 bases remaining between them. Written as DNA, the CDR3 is TGTGCCGTACCGGTGGAGGGGGGGCTTTACGAGCAGTACTTC. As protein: CAVPVEGGLYEQYF.